These 25 T cell receptor beta chains were sequenced from one sample in a study of OX40 agonist ivuxolimab in advanced cancers. Profiled with immunoSEQ multiplex PCR; TCRdb holds only in-frame clones, not every one. Among 20,000 to 30,000 clones listed, over 60% were seen once. This sample comprised CD4+ or CD8+ T cells sorted from blood, obtained in a trial of the OX40 agonist ivuxolimab. Receptor source: an adult with an advanced solid tumor such as melanoma, head and neck, liver or kidney cancer.

The chain carries TRBV5-1 and TRBJ2-1; 11 nucleotides line up with TRBD2. This CDR3 region has 21 residues. After removal of 0 bases from V and 10 bases from J, the junction contained 24 bases not matched to a gene. Per the germline V gene, CDR1 is SGHRS and CDR2 is YFSETQ. In DNA form, the CDR3 reads TGCGCCAGCAGCTTGGCCTCGGGTAGCGGGGGGGCCATGGGTGACTCCAGGGAGCAGTTCTTC. It is translated as CASSLASGSGGAMGDSREQFF.

V is TRBV5-8 and J is TRBJ1-4; D might be TRBD1 (5 bases). V lost 4 bases, J lost 5 bases, and 15 bases lay in between. This CDR3 spans 15 amino acids. CDR1 SGHTS and CDR2 YDEGEE come from the germline V gene. The CDR3, as DNA: TGTGCCAGCAGCCAAGTCGGGACGGACAATGAAAAACTGTTTTTT. Its translation: CASSQVGTDNEKLFF.

The rearrangement joins TRBV5-6 to TRBJ1-3; D is uncertain. Germline V gives CDR1 SGHDT, CDR2 YYEEEE. The CDR3 is made up of 15 amino acids. With 1 base removed from V and 4 bases from J, the gap between germline ends came to 12 bases. The CDR3 DNA reads as TGTGCCAGCAGCTTGTCGGCGGCGAGAGGAAACACCATATATTTT. It yields the protein CASSLSAARGNTIYF.

The chain combines TRBV7-3 with TRBJ2-3; unclear D gene. The CDR3 sequence is 14 residues long. V lost 0 bases and J lost 1, with 5 bases in between. CDR1 and CDR2 (germline): SGHTA, FQGTGA. As DNA, the CDR3 is TGTGCCAGCAGCTTAACGGGTGGCACAGATACGCAGTATTTT. This encodes CASSLTGGTDTQYF.

V is TRBV5-8 and J is TRBJ2-3; D remains unclear. The V and J ends lost 4 bases and 2 bases respectively, with 14 bases between them. The CDR3 is 15 residues long. From germline, CDR1 is SGHTS and CDR2 YDEGEE. The CDR3 DNA reads TGTGCCAGCAGCCAAGGAAGCGAGCACACAGATACGCAGTATTTT. This encodes CASSQGSEHTDTQYF.

The table lists this clone with a few counts. The chain is built from TRBV19 and TRBJ1-6, with 9 nucleotides matching TRBD1. Germline CDR1 and CDR2: LNHDA and SQIVND (reference sequence). V dropped 5 bases and J dropped 8; count of bases not matched to a gene: 4. The CDR3 extends over 14 amino acids. The CDR3 protein is CASSLGQGDSPLHF. CDR3 bases: TGTGCCAGTAGTTTGGGACAGGGCGATTCACCCCTCCACTTT.

This clone was picked up a small number of times. The chain employs TRBV2 and TRBJ2-1, with D tentatively TRBD2 (5 bases). The CDR3 has 14 amino acids. V was pared by 5 bases and J by 5 bases, with 13 bases between. The V gene's germline CDR1 is SNHLY and CDR2 FYNNEI. The CDR3 coding sequence is TGTGCCAGCAGTCCAATTACTAGGAACAATGAGCAGTTCTTC. Protein: CASSPITRNNEQFF.

The V call is TRBV2, the J call TRBJ2-7, with D possibly TRBD1 on 6 matching bases. Germline loops: CDR1 SNHLY, CDR2 FYNNEI. V lost 10 bases, J lost 6 bases, and 13 bases lay in between. The CDR3 is made up of 11 amino acids. CDR3 nucleotide sequence: TGTGCCATACACAGGGAGTGCGAGCAGTACTTC. Its translation: CAIHRECEQYF.

The rearrangement joins TRBV7-6 to TRBJ1-1; no reliable D call. CDR1 and CDR2 from the germline V gene are SGHVS and FNYEAQ. This CDR3 contains 17 residues. V was trimmed by 0 bases and J by 5 bases, leaving 19 bases between them. In nucleotides, the CDR3 is TGTGCCAGCAGCTTAGCGCACGTGCCAGAGGTCTATACTGAAGCTTTCTTT. Amino acid sequence: CASSLAHVPEVYTEAFF.

V is TRBV7-9 and J is TRBJ2-5; 11 nucleotides agree with TRBD1. Trimming at V came to 6 bases and at J to 4 bases, leaving 7 bases not matched to a gene. CDR3 length equals 15 residues. CDR1 is SEHNR and CDR2 is FQNEAQ in the germline V gene (reference sequence). The chain's CDR3 is CASSPDRGLIETQYF. The CDR3 bases are TGTGCCAGCAGTCCGGACAGGGGGCTGATAGAGACCCAGTACTTC. The full variable domain, with the rest looked up from reference TRBV7-9 and TRBJ2-5, is DTGVSQNPRHKITKRGQNVTFRCDPISEHNRLYWYRQTLGQGPEFLTYFQNEAQLEKSRLLSDRFSAERPKGSFSTLEIQRTEQGDSAMYLCASSPDRGLIETQYFGPGTRLLVL.

J is TRBJ1-5 and V is TRBV27, with TRBD1 matching 7 bases. The germline V gene encodes CDR1 MNHEY and CDR2 SMNVEV (reference sequence). This CDR3 region has 15 residues. Losses at the gene ends were 3 bases for V and 5 bases for J; bases not matched to a gene: 7. The CDR3 sequence is CASSLWDSPDQPQHF. Here the CDR3 DNA reads TGTGCCAGCAGTTTGTGGGACAGCCCAGATCAGCCCCAGCATTTT.

A note on this clone: Other DNA sequences in this specimen translate into the identical CDR3. This rearrangement joins TRBV19 to TRBJ1-5; D unclear. CDR1 LNHDA and CDR2 SQIVND come from the germline V gene (reference sequence). This CDR3 contains 13 residues. With 1 base removed from V and 6 bases from J, the gap between germline ends came to 7 bases. The CDR3: CASSIGVSQPQHF. The DNA for the CDR3 is TGTGCCAGTAGTATAGGGGTGAGTCAGCCCCAGCATTTT.

This clone was seen just once. This chain connects TRBV19 to TRBJ1-1; D possibly corresponds to TRBD1 (5 bases). Trimming took 2 bases from V and 4 from J, leaving 11 bases between them. Germline assignment: CDR1 LNHDA and CDR2 SQIVND (reference sequence). The CDR3 covers 14 residues. The CDR3 DNA follows: TGTGCCAGTAGTATACGAGGGGTGGGCACTGAAGCTTTCTTT. Protein sequence: CASSIRGVGTEAFF.

The chain carries TRBV5-6 and TRBJ2-5; 7 nucleotides line up with TRBD2. The CDR3 consists of 16 residues. V lost 2 bases, J lost 1 base, and 8 bases stayed unmatched. Germline V gives CDR1 SGHDT, CDR2 YYEEEE. The CDR3 DNA follows: TGTGCCAGCAGCTTAGGGGAGGGTTGGTTCCAAGAGACCCAGTACTTC. This encodes CASSLGEGWFQETQYF.

The V gene is TRBV7-6, the J gene TRBJ2-1, with 9 nucleotides matching TRBD1. This CDR3 region has 16 residues. Trimming at V came to 5 bases and at J to 4 bases, leaving 9 bases not matched to a gene. CDR1 is SGHVS, CDR2 FNYEAQ, per germline. The CDR3 is CASSRTQGAIYNEQFF. CDR3 in DNA: TGTGCCAGCAGCAGGACACAGGGGGCAATTTACAATGAGCAGTTCTTC.

This clone was counted once. This chain uses TRBV14 with TRBJ2-1; a weak D match, TRBD2 (5 bases). V lost 4 bases, J lost 8 bases, and 12 bases lay in between. Germline values: CDR1 SGHDN, CDR2 FVKESK. The CDR3 loop spans 13 amino acids. CDR3 sequence: CASSPRLAYEQFF. Written as DNA, the CDR3 is TGTGCCAGCAGCCCCCGCCTAGCCTATGAGCAGTTCTTC.

The V and J genes are TRBV10-3 and TRBJ1-2, with D unresolved. V was trimmed by 2 bases and J by 4 bases, leaving 8 bases between them. This CDR3 contains 13 residues. Germline V gives CDR1 ENHRY, CDR2 SYGVKD. The chain's CDR3 is CAISEGIPYGYTF. CDR3 coding DNA: TGTGCCATCAGTGAGGGCATTCCCTATGGCTACACCTTC.

The rearrangement links TRBV7-6 to TRBJ1-5; unclear D gene. V lost 0 bases and J 4 bases, leaving 4 bases between the germline ends. The CDR3 is made up of 13 amino acids. Per the germline V gene, CDR1 is SGHVS and CDR2 is FNYEAQ. The CDR3 sequence is CASSLAPNQPQHF. DNA of the CDR3: TGTGCCAGCAGCTTAGCGCCAAATCAGCCCCAGCATTTT. The variable domain in full, completed from reference TRBV7-6 and TRBJ1-5, reads GAGVSQSPRYKVTKRGQDVALRCDPISGHVSLYWYRQALGQGPEFLTYFNYEAQQDKSGLPNDRFSAERPEGSISTLTIQRTEQRDSAMYRCASSLAPNQPQHFGDGTRLSIL.

This chain links TRBV7-9 with TRBJ1-4; TRBD1 matches 7 bases. This CDR3 region has 14 residues. Trimming took 5 bases from V and 7 from J; bases not matched to a gene: 7. In germline, CDR1 is SEHNR, CDR2 FQNEAQ (reference sequence). The CDR3 protein is CASSPRQGLEKLFF. CDR3 DNA sequence: TGTGCCAGCAGCCCCCGACAGGGCCTTGAAAAACTGTTTTTT.

This chain uses TRBV6-5 with TRBJ1-5, with D possibly matching TRBD1 (6 bases). This CDR3 contains 14 residues. Trimming stripped 4 bases from V and 3 bases from J, with 10 bases between. Germline values: CDR1 MNHEY, CDR2 SVGAGI. CDR3 residues: CASSLGGNNQPQHF. Written as DNA, the CDR3 is TGTGCCAGCAGTTTAGGGGGGAACAATCAGCCCCAGCATTTT.

The chain links TRBV6-1 to TRBJ1-1; no firm D call. The CDR3 sequence is 16 residues long. Germline V gene lookup returns CDR1 MNHNS and CDR2 SASEGT. Trimming removed 0 bases from V and 0 bases from J, with 11 bases in between. The CDR3 sequence: CASSEALLGLNTEAFF. CDR3 bases: TGTGCCAGCAGTGAAGCGCTCCTCGGGCTGAACACTGAAGCTTTCTTT.

V gene TRBV6-6 combines with J gene TRBJ1-1; D is unclear. Trimming pared 4 bases from V and 4 bases from J, leaving 13 bases between. This CDR3 is built from 14 residues. Germline V gene data show CDR1 as MNHNY and CDR2 as SVGAGI (reference sequence). The CDR3 loop reads CASSSRGLGTEAFF. The CDR3 DNA is TGTGCCAGCAGTTCCCGCGGGCTTGGCACTGAAGCTTTCTTT.

The chain joins TRBV7-8 to TRBJ2-7; D is undetermined. The CDR3 loop spans 15 amino acids. The ends were cut back, 0 bases at V and 4 bases at J, with 13 bases in the middle. Germline lookup yields CDR1 SGHVS and CDR2 FQNEAQ. The CDR3 nucleotides are TGTGCCAGCAGCTTAGCGCAGATGGAGATATACGAGCAGTACTTC. Translation: CASSLAQMEIYEQYF.

This clone is a singleton in its sample. The gene calls are TRBV18 and TRBJ1-2, with a tentative D call TRBD1 (6 bases). Germline CDR1 KGHSH, CDR2 LQKENI. V lost 6 bases and J lost 6, with 20 bases in between. This CDR3 contains 15 residues. DNA of the CDR3: TGTGCCAGCTCGCGTGGGGGGGGGCCAAGAGATGGCTACACCTTC. Encoded protein: CASSRGGGPRDGYTF. The full variable domain, with the rest looked up from reference TRBV18 and TRBJ1-2, is NAGVMQNPRHLVRRRGQEARLRCSPMKGHSHVYWYRQLPEEGLKFMVYLQKENIIDESGMPKERFSAEFPKEGPSILRIQQVVRGDSAAYFCASSRGGGPRDGYTFGSGTRLTVV.

Turning to this clone: Other DNA sequences in this specimen translate into the identical CDR3. The rearrangement joins TRBV11-2 to TRBJ2-7; D is uncertain. Germline CDR1 is SGHAT and CDR2 is FQNNGV. The germline V and J ends were trimmed by 0 bases and 1 base, with 4 bases remaining between them. The CDR3 is 13 residues long. In DNA form, the CDR3 reads TGTGCCAGCAGCTTAGACCTTTCCTACGAGCAGTACTTC. Protein: CASSLDLSYEQYF.